This T cell receptor (beta chain) derives from a study of cytomegalovirus exposure and HLA in healthy donors. Broader study findings: Prior analysis indicated that the majority of TCR beta V segments exhibited productivity approximately 90% or approximately 30% of the time. By a later analysis, the bulk of CMV-associated TCR beta chains appeared HLA-restricted. Presence/absence analyses took donor sequencing depth as roughly uniform.

The V end was cut by 5 bases, the J end by 10 bases, with 18 bases between. This CDR3 is built from 14 residues. Germline lookup yields CDR1 SGHAT and CDR2 FQNNGV. Notes on this clone: Its antigen is not identified.

Primers included in the PCR were 60 Vbeta and 13 Jbeta primers. Sequencing was performed with immunoSEQ multiplex PCR; in TCRdb, only in-frame clones are kept and a portion is missing. The profile shows roughly 190,000 clones, 82% of them singletons. The sequencing sample was made of PBMCs. The V and J genes are TRBV11-2 and TRBJ2-1; a possible D gene is TRBD2 (6 bases). The receptor comes from a woman aged 18-29 years in good health and CMV-seronegative. The CDR3 coding sequence is TGTGCCAGCAGCCTGCCCGGAGGAGGGCTCGAGCAGTTCTTC. Its protein product is CASSLPGGGLEQFF.